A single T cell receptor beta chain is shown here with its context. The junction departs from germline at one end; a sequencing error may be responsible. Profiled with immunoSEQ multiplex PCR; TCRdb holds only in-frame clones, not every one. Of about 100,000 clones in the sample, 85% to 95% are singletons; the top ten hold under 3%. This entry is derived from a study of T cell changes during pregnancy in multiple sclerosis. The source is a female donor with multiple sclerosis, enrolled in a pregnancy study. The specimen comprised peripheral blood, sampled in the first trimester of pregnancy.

The CDR3 nucleotides are TGTGCCAGCAGTCCGACTAGCCGCCGGGCCGTCTTC. Its protein product is CASSPTSRRAVF. The chain is built from TRBV7-6 and TRBJ2-1, with 7 bases identical to TRBD2. This CDR3 spans 12 amino acids. CDR1 is SGHVS and CDR2 is FNYEAQ in the germline V gene.